These T cell receptor beta chains were read from a single sample in a study of T-cell memory formation after mild COVID-19. In TCRdb, the 5' RACE reads were re-called with MiXCR into one record per CDR3 protein. The table has around 510,000 distinct CDR3 sequences, 20% to 25% seen once. The specimen was PBMCs or a T cell subset sorted from them (not recorded which). These TCRs come from an adult woman who had mild COVID-19 (a few samples of this study predate the infection). Cell type and time point are not known. The CDR3 runs from the conserved cysteine through the conserved F or W. Size is omitted from some rows. Given values are once, few, many or a class for expanded clones.

clone_size: -
v_call: TRBV19
cdr3_aa: CASSEPGLAIDTQYF

clone_size: few
v_call: TRBV20-1
cdr3_aa: CAALGGTYEQYF

clone_size: few
v_call: TRBV14
cdr3_aa: CASSQGLAVYEQYF

clone_size: -
v_call: TRBV6-4
cdr3_aa: CASSDTTDTQYF

clone_size: -
v_call: TRBV27
cdr3_aa: CASSLEQGAFSPLHF

clone_size: -
v_call: TRBV16
cdr3_aa: CASGWNNQPQHF

clone_size: -
v_call: TRBV5-6
cdr3_aa: CASSPDRKNIQYF

clone_size: -
v_call: TRBV6-4
cdr3_aa: CASSAGGGLVAFDEQFF

clone_size: -
v_call: TRBV12-3/TRBV12-4
cdr3_aa: CASSPALQGGYTF

clone_size: -
v_call: TRBV18
cdr3_aa: CASSPGTQDQPQHF

clone_size: -
v_call: TRBV12-3/TRBV12-4
cdr3_aa: CASSPGQGKNIQYF

clone_size: -
v_call: TRBV11-2
cdr3_aa: CASSFLGEGAFF

clone_size: -
v_call: TRBV5-1
cdr3_aa: CASKKQGYYNEQFF

clone_size: many
v_call: TRBV30
cdr3_aa: CAWSVRRGETQYF

clone_size: -
v_call: TRBV7-9
cdr3_aa: CASSLVASYEQFF

clone_size: few
v_call: TRBV29-1
cdr3_aa: CSVARTDQETQYF

clone_size: few
v_call: TRBV15
cdr3_aa: CATSPLLPGIDESSYEQYF

clone_size: many
v_call: TRBV5-1
cdr3_aa: CASSQLAYNEQFF

clone_size: -
v_call: TRBV7-9
cdr3_aa: CASSLEWAHEQFF

clone_size: -
v_call: TRBV18
cdr3_aa: CASSPPSRGSYEQYF

clone_size: -
v_call: TRBV7-2
cdr3_aa: CASSLSWAGANYGYTF

clone_size: -
v_call: TRBV7-2
cdr3_aa: CASSLGHLSYNEQFF

clone_size: few
v_call: TRBV4-1
cdr3_aa: CASRQIQGRWTEAFF

clone_size: few
v_call: TRBV2
cdr3_aa: CASSVDAISTDTQYF

clone_size: few
v_call: TRBV20-1
cdr3_aa: CSAYSGVRVGELFF

clone_size: few
v_call: TRBV6-1
cdr3_aa: CASSRDREYEQYF

clone_size: -
v_call: TRBV7-8
cdr3_aa: CASSSEQGNQPQHF

clone_size: few
v_call: TRBV4-2
cdr3_aa: CASSQDYANTEAFF

clone_size: many
v_call: TRBV18
cdr3_aa: CASSRTSGEQYF

clone_size: few
v_call: TRBV20-1
cdr3_aa: CSANGVETQYF

clone_size: -
v_call: TRBV20-1
cdr3_aa: CSAPRQGGYEQYF

clone_size: -
v_call: TRBV6-5
cdr3_aa: CASSPRERGYEQYF

clone_size: -
v_call: TRBV7-6
cdr3_aa: CASSSTALGEETQYF

clone_size: -
v_call: TRBV21-1
cdr3_aa: CASSPFAGLSTDTQYF

clone_size: -
v_call: TRBV27
cdr3_aa: CASSLEGAARYGYTF

clone_size: few
v_call: TRBV24-1
cdr3_aa: CATSDHGDSWGIGELFF

clone_size: few
v_call: TRBV12-3/TRBV12-4
cdr3_aa: CASSLVRGGLDTQYF

clone_size: few
v_call: TRBV15
cdr3_aa: CATSWDRANQPQHF

clone_size: many
v_call: TRBV2
cdr3_aa: CASRRTSGNTDTQYF

clone_size: few
v_call: TRBV12-3/TRBV12-4
cdr3_aa: CASSWGGHSHPRYEQYF

clone_size: -
v_call: TRBV4-1
cdr3_aa: CASSQGRQDYEQYF

clone_size: once
v_call: TRBV9
cdr3_aa: CASSTLTGDTEAFF

clone_size: -
v_call: TRBV7-3
cdr3_aa: CASSPGTSGGAQFF

clone_size: few
v_call: TRBV7-3
cdr3_aa: CASRPIRTGHRGYTF

clone_size: few
v_call: TRBV30
cdr3_aa: CAWRDRGNTEAFF

clone_size: few
v_call: TRBV20-1
cdr3_aa: CSAREGQGYTYEQYF

clone_size: -
v_call: TRBV30
cdr3_aa: CAWSEGPGELFF

clone_size: -
v_call: TRBV20-1
cdr3_aa: CSAARGSNQPQHF

clone_size: -
v_call: TRBV6-1
cdr3_aa: CASSSQVGYTEAFF

clone_size: -
v_call: TRBV7-9
cdr3_aa: CASSFPRRYEQYF

clone_size: -
v_call: TRBV6-2/TRBV6-3
cdr3_aa: CASREFSGREETQYF

clone_size: -
v_call: TRBV21-1
cdr3_aa: CAPRRCNQPQHF

clone_size: -
v_call: TRBV5-1
cdr3_aa: CASSLDVRGQTQYF